This T cell receptor beta chain emerged from a study of blood T cell repertoires in COVID-19. TCRdb's copy holds only in-frame clones and misses some; the assay was immunoSEQ multiplex PCR. The table records a few hundred thousand clones, roughly 88% of them present only once. After removal of 2 bases from V and 7 bases from J, the junction contained 7 bases not matched to a gene. This CDR3 has 15 residues. Germline-derived CDR1 and CDR2 are LGHDT and YNNKEL (reference sequence). This TCR came from a woman in her thirties with active or convalescent COVID-19. Sequencing was done on a sample of peripheral blood. The chain has TRBV3-1 (or the pseudogene TRBV3-2) and TRBJ2-7; 11 bases are shared with TRBD1. The CDR3 region has the DNA TGTGCCAGCAGCCAACACCGGGACAGGGGGGGGGAGCAGTACTTC. The encoded protein is CASSQHRDRGGEQYF.